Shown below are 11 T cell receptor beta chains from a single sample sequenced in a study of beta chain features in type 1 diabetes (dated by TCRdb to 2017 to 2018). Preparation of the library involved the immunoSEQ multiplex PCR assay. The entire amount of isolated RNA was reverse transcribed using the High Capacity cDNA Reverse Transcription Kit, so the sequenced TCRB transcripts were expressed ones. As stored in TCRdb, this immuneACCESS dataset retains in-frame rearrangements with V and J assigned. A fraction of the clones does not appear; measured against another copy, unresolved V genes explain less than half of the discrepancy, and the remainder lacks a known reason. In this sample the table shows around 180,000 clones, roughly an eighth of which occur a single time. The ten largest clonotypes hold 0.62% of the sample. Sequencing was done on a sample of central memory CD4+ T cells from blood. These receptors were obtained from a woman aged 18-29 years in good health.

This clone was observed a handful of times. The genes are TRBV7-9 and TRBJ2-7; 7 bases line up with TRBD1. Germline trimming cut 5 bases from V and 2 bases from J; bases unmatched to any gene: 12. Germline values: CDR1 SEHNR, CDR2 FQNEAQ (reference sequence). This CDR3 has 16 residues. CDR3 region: CASSPGGGRGTYEQYF. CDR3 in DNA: TGTGCCAGCAGCCCAGGAGGAGGCAGGGGGACCTACGAGCAGTACTTC.

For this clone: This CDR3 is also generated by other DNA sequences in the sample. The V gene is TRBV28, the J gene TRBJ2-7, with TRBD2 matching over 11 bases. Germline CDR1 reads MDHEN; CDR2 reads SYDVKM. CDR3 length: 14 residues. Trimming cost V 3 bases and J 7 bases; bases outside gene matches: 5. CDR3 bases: TGTGCCAGCAGTTTCGGGCTAGCGGGAGGTGAGCAGTACTTC. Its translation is CASSFGLAGGEQYF.

The CDR3 bases are TGCGCCAGCAGCCAAGCTTGGGGGGGAGTGAATGAGCAGTTCTTC. As protein: CASSQAWGGVNEQFF. V gene TRBV4-1 combines with J gene TRBJ2-1, with 7 bases identical to TRBD2. Germline V CDR1 and CDR2: MGHRA, YSYEKL. Unmatched junction bases numbered 7, after V lost 1 base and J lost 7 bases. CDR3 length: 15 residues.

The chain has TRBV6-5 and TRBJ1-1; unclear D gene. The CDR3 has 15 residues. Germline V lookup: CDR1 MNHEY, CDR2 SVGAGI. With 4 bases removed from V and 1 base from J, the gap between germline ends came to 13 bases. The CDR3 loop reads CASSLGDRRNTEAFF. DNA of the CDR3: TGTGCCAGCAGTTTGGGAGATAGGCGGAACACTGAAGCTTTCTTT.

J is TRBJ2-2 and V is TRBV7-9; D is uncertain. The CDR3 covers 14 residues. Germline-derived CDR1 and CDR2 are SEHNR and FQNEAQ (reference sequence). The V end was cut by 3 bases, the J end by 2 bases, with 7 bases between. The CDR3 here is CASSFVHNTGELFF. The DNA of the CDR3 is TGTGCCAGCAGCTTCGTACACAACACCGGGGAGCTGTTTTTT.

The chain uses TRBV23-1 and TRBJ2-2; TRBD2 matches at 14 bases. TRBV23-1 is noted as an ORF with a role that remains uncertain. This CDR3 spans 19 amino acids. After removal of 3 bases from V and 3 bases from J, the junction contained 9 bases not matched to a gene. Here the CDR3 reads CASSHDPGLAGVYTGELFF. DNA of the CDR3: TGCGCCAGCAGTCACGACCCGGGACTAGCGGGAGTATACACCGGGGAGCTGTTTTTT.

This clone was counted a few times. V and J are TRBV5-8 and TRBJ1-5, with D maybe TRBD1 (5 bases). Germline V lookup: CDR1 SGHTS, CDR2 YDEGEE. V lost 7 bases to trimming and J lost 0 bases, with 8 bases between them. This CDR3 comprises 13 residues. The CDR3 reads CASHRYSNQPQHF. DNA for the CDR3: TGTGCCAGCCACAGGTATAGCAATCAGCCCCAGCATTTT.

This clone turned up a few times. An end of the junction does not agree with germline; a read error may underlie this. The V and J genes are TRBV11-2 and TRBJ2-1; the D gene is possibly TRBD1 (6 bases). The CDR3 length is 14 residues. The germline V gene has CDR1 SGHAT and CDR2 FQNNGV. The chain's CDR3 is CASSLVARGREQFF. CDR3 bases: TGTGCCAGCAGTTTAGTGGCCAGGGGTCGAGAGCAGTTCTTC.

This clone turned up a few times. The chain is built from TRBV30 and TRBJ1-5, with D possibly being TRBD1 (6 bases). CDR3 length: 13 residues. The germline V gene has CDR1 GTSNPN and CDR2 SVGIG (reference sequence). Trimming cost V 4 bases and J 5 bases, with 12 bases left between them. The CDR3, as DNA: TGTGCCTGGACGGCCAGGGGAGATCAGCCCCAGCATTTT. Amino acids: CAWTARGDQPQHF.

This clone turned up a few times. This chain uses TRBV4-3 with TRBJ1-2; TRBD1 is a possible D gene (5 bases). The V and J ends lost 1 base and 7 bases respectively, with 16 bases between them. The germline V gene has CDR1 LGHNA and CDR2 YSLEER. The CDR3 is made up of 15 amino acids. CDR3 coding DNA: TGCGCCAGCAGCCAAGGTGGGCCGGGGGTACGTGGCTACACCTTC. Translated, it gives CASSQGGPGVRGYTF.

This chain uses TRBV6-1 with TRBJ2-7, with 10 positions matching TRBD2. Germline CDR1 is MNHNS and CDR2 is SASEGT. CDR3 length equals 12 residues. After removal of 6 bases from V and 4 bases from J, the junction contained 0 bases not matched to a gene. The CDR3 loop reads CASRTSGYEQYF. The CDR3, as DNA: TGTGCCAGCAGGACTAGCGGGTACGAGCAGTACTTC.